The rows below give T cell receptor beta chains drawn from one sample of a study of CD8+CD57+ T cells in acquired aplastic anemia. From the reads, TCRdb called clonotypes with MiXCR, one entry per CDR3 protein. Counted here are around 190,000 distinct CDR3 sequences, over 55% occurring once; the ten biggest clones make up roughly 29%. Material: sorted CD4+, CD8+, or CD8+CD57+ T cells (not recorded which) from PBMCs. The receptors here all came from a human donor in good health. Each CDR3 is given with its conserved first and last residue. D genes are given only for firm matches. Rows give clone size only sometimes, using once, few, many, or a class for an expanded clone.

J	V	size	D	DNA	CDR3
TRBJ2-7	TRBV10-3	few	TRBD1	TGTGCCATCAACACAGGGGGAATGTACGAGCAGTACTTC	CAINTGGMYEQYF
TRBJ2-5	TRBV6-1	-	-	TGTGCCAGCAGTGACAGCTCTGGGGCCTCCGAGACCCAGTACTTC	CASSDSSGASETQYF
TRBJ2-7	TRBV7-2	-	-	TGTGCCAGCAGCTCCGCAGGGAACTCCTACGAGCAGTACTTC	CASSSAGNSYEQYF
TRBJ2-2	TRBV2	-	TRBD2	TGTGCCAGCAGTTGGGCTAGCGGGGGTGGCGGGGAGCTGTTTTTT	CASSWASGGGGELFF
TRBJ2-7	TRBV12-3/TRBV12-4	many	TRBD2	TGTGCCAGCAGATCCAGCTCTAGCGGGCCCTCCTACGAGCAGTACTTC	CASRSSSSGPSYEQYF
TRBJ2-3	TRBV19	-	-	TGTGCCAGTAGTATCAGACTTTCGGATACGCAGTATTTT	CASSIRLSDTQYF
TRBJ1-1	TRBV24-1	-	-	TGTGCCACCAGTGATAGGTCGAGGGGGTTCACTGAAGCTTTCTTT	CATSDRSRGFTEAFF
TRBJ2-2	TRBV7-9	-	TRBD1	TGTGCCAGCAGCTTAGCCGACAGGGTTGCCGGGGAGCTGTTTTTT	CASSLADRVAGELFF
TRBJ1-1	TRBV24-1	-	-	TGTGCCACCAGGCAGGGTCCTGAAGCTTTCTTT	CATRQGPEAFF
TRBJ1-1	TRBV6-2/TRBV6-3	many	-	TGTGCCAGCAGTTACCGGCGGCAGATGAACACTGAAGCTTTCTTT	CASSYRRQMNTEAFF
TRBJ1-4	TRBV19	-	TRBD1	TGTGCCAGTAGCACCGGACAGGGAGCTAATGAAAAACTGTTTTTT	CASSTGQGANEKLFF
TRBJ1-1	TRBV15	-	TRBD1	TGTGCCACCAGCAGAGGGACAGGCACTGAAGCTTTCTTT	CATSRGTGTEAFF
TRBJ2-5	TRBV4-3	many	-	TGCGCCAGCAGCCAAGGAGTCGAAGAGACCCAGTACTTC	CASSQGVEETQYF
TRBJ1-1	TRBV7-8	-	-	TGTGCCAGCAGCCAAATTCCGGGACGGGTGAACACTGAAGCTTTCTTT	CASSQIPGRVNTEAFF
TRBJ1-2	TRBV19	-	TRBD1	TGTGCCATTGGGCGCGGACAGGGGAACTATGGCTACACCTTC	CAIGRGQGNYGYTF
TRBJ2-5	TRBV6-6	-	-	TGTGCCAGCAGTTCAACAGCGGCCCAAGAGACCCAGTACTTC	CASSSTAAQETQYF
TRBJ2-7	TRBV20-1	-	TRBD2	TGCAGTGCTAGTAGGGGGCGCGGGACTAGCGGGAGGGCTTACGAGCAGTACTTC	CSASRGRGTSGRAYEQYF
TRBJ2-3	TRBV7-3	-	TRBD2	TGTGCCAGCAGCCCTGGACTAGTTAAAGATACGCAGTATTTT	CASSPGLVKDTQYF
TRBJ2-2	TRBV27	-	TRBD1	TGTGCCAGCACTTCCGGGACAGGGTTCAACACCGGGGAGCTGTTTTTT	CASTSGTGFNTGELFF